This is a list of T cell receptor beta chains from one sample in a study of cytomegalovirus exposure and HLA in healthy donors. Measured with immunoSEQ multiplex PCR; TCRdb has only the in-frame clones, and not every one. The top ten clones hold around 15% of a sample with about 220,000 clones, roughly 83% of them seen once. Sequencing was done on a sample of PBMCs. The receptors originated from a woman aged 25-40 years in good health and CMV-seropositive. The CDR3 runs from the conserved cysteine through the conserved F or W. The D gene is left open where the match is weak. Part of the rows lack a size; the others show once, few, many or a class for expanded clones.

TRBV5-4	-	-	TRBJ1-2	TGTGCCAGCAACCTTGGGTCAGGTGGCTACACCTTC	CASNLGSGGYTF
TRBV7-2	few	-	TRBJ1-2	TGTGCCAGCAGCCAAAACAGGGACGGCTACACCTTC	CASSQNRDGYTF
TRBV28	few	TRBD2	TRBJ2-1	TGTGCCAGCAGGGGACTAGCGGGAGTCTCCTACAATGAGCAGTTCTTC	CASRGLAGVSYNEQFF
TRBV2	-	TRBD1	TRBJ2-3	TGTGCCAGCAGGACAGGGGGGGGCACAGATACGCAGTATTTT	CASRTGGGTDTQYF
TRBV27	once	-	TRBJ2-1	TGTGCCAGCAGTTTTGGCAGGGGACAAGGGAATGAGCAGTTCTTC	CASSFGRGQGNEQFF
TRBV9	-	-	TRBJ2-3	TGTGCCAGCAGCGTAGATGGGGCAGTAACAGATACGCAGTATTTT	CASSVDGAVTDTQYF
TRBV10-3	-	-	TRBJ2-2	TGTGCCATCAGTCGGGACTCTAACACCGGGGAGCTGTTTTTT	CAISRDSNTGELFF
TRBV25-1	-	-	TRBJ2-1	TGTGCCAGCAGTGAAGGTATGGGAGATGAGTTCTTC	CASSEGMGDEFF
TRBV30	-	TRBD2	TRBJ2-1	TGTGCCTGGAGTGGGCAACTAGCGGGAGGGCTTAATGAGCAGTTCTTC	CAWSGQLAGGLNEQFF
TRBV29-1	-	-	TRBJ1-1	TGCAGCGTTGAAGTTTTGGGGCAGGGAAGTTTCATGAACACTGAAGCTTTCTTT	CSVEVLGQGSFMNTEAFF
TRBV30	-	-	TRBJ2-7	TGTGCCTGGAGTCGAGGGCCCTACGAGCAGTACTTC	CAWSRGPYEQYF
TRBV5-1	few	-	TRBJ2-6	TGCGCCAGCAGCCCTGGACGCAGCTCTGGGGCCAACGTCCTGACTTTC	CASSPGRSSGANVLTF
TRBV27	-	-	TRBJ1-1	TGTGCCAGCAGCACCACAGGGTCGGGAGCTTTCTTT	CASSTTGSGAFF
TRBV4-1	-	TRBD1	TRBJ1-1	TGCGCCAGCAGCCAACTTCTTCTCTCGGGACAGGGGAACACTGAAGCTTTCTTT	CASSQLLLSGQGNTEAFF
TRBV27	once	-	TRBJ2-3	TGTGCCAGCAGCTCAGCAACTCGAGGGGCCACAGATACGCAGTATTTT	CASSSATRGATDTQYF
TRBV18	-	-	TRBJ1-1	TGTGCCAGCTCCCACAGGGTCCTGACAGGGAACACTGAAGCTTTCTTT	CASSHRVLTGNTEAFF
TRBV5-1	-	TRBD1	TRBJ1-1	TGCGCCAGCAGCCAGATGACAGGGAATGGGGCTTTCTTT	CASSQMTGNGAFF
TRBV28	-	-	TRBJ2-7	TGTGCCAGCAGTTTAGACAGGCTGAGGCAGTACTTC	CASSLDRLRQYF
TRBV5-1	-	-	TRBJ1-1	TGCGCCAGCAGCCTCAGGGTTCCCAGGGTGCCGGAAGCTTTCTTT	CASSLRVPRVPEAFF
TRBV5-1	-	-	TRBJ2-7	TGCGCCAGCAGCTTGGAAGGGACCCGGATCTACCAGCAGTACTTC	CASSLEGTRIYQQYF
TRBV27	-	-	TRBJ1-1	TGTGCCAGCAGTTTATCAGACACCACTGAAGCTTTCTTT	CASSLSDTTEAFF
TRBV30	-	-	TRBJ1-3	TGTGCCTGGAGTAATGGGCCGGGAAACACCATATATTTT	CAWSNGPGNTIYF
TRBV25-1	-	-	TRBJ2-1	TGTGCCAGCAGCGCAGGGGGAGGTGAGCAGTTCTTC	CASSAGGGEQFF
TRBV30	-	-	TRBJ2-7	TGTGCCTGGGCCAGAGCCACCTACGAGCAGTACTTC	CAWARATYEQYF
TRBV5-1	-	-	TRBJ2-3	TGCGCCAGCAGCTTGGCGGACGCCCGCACAGATACGCAGTATTTT	CASSLADARTDTQYF
TRBV9	-	-	TRBJ2-7	TGTGCCAGCAGCCTAGCTGAGACCTACGAGCAGTACTTC	CASSLAETYEQYF
TRBV9	-	TRBD1	TRBJ1-2	TGTGCCAGCAGCACCCTCGGTTCAGGGGGTAATGGCTACACCTTC	CASSTLGSGGNGYTF
TRBV9	-	TRBD1	TRBJ2-3	TGTGCCAGCAGCGTAGCAAGGACAGGGGGCACAGATACGCAGTATTTT	CASSVARTGGTDTQYF
TRBV5-1	-	-	TRBJ2-1	TGCGCCAGCAGCCGGGACCCAGGGGATGAGCAGTTCTTC	CASSRDPGDEQFF
TRBV7-8	once	TRBD2	TRBJ2-5	TGTGCCAGCAGCGAACCCTGGCGGGAGAGTGGGGAGACCCAGTACTTC	CASSEPWRESGETQYF
TRBV10-3	few	TRBD1	TRBJ1-5	TGTGCCATCAGTGAGTGGGATGGGACAGGTCTCCAGCCCCAGCATTTT	CAISEWDGTGLQPQHF
TRBV7-6	-	TRBD1	TRBJ2-1	TGTGCCAGCAGCTTAACGGGACAGGGGACCAATGAGCAGTTCTTC	CASSLTGQGTNEQFF
TRBV27	few	-	TRBJ1-2	TGTGCCAGCAGTTTAATATTGGGATATGGCTACACCTTC	CASSLILGYGYTF
TRBV19	-	-	TRBJ1-1	TGTGCCAGTAGTATATCCCGGGAGAACACTGAAGCTTTCTTT	CASSISRENTEAFF
TRBV30	-	TRBD1	TRBJ1-5	TGTGCCTGGAGTGCCGGGACAGGGGTAGGACAGCCCCAGCATTTT	CAWSAGTGVGQPQHF
TRBV5-1	few	TRBD2	TRBJ2-7	TGCGCCAGCAGCTTCGGGGGGTACGAGCAGTACTTC	CASSFGGYEQYF
TRBV29-1	-	TRBD1	TRBJ2-7	TGCAGCGCCAAACAGGGGTTCGAGCAGTACTTC	CSAKQGFEQYF
TRBV15	once	TRBD1	TRBJ2-5	TGTGCCACCAGCGCATTGGGTGGGGACAGACGTAGAGAGACCCAGTACTTC	CATSALGGDRRRETQYF
TRBV5-1	-	TRBD1	TRBJ1-1	TGCGCCAGCAGCTTGGCCGGACAGGTGAACACTGAAGCTTTCTTT	CASSLAGQVNTEAFF
TRBV5-1	-	TRBD2	TRBJ2-1	TGCGCCAGCAGCCCCGGGACTAGCGAAAGATACAATGAGCAGTTCTTC	CASSPGTSERYNEQFF
TRBV11-2	-	-	TRBJ2-5	TGTGCCAGCGCGCACCCGGCCGAGGGGAAGAGAGAGACCCAGTACTTC	CASAHPAEGKRETQYF
TRBV29-1	-	TRBD2	TRBJ2-1	TGCAGCGTTGTGGGAGGGCCGGGGAATGAGCAGTTCTTC	CSVVGGPGNEQFF
TRBV11-3	once	-	TRBJ1-1	TGTGCCAGCAGCAATCAGCCATACACTGAAGCTTTCTTT	CASSNQPYTEAFF
TRBV29-1	-	TRBD1	TRBJ2-7	TGCAGCGTACATAGGGGGCCCGAGCAGTACTTC	CSVHRGPEQYF
TRBV4-2	-	-	TRBJ2-7	TGTGCCAGCAGCCAAGGTTCGGTGTTGGGCCGAGGCAACGAGCAGTACTTC	CASSQGSVLGRGNEQYF
TRBV5-4	-	-	TRBJ2-5	TGTGCCAGCAGCTTAGACTCGGGGAAAAAAGAGACCCAGTACTTC	CASSLDSGKKETQYF
TRBV11-2	-	TRBD1	TRBJ1-1	TGTGCCAGCAGCTTAACGGACAGGGTAACTTTCTTT	CASSLTDRVTFF
TRBV30	-	TRBD1	TRBJ1-1	TGTGCCTGGAGTGTGCAAGGGGGCTTGGGCGCTTTCTTT	CAWSVQGGLGAFF
TRBV10-3	-	TRBD1	TRBJ1-2	TGTGCCATCAGTGAGGGAACAGGGGGCTCCTATGGCTACACCTTC	CAISEGTGGSYGYTF
TRBV27	-	TRBD2	TRBJ2-1	TGTGCCAGCAGTTCTCCGACTAGCGGTTACGATGAGCAGTTCTTC	CASSSPTSGYDEQFF
TRBV18	-	-	TRBJ2-7	TGTGCCAGCTCACCAGTTGACTCCTACGAGCAGTACTTC	CASSPVDSYEQYF
TRBV19	-	TRBD1	TRBJ2-5	TGTGCCAGTAGTGTAGGGACAGGGAGGCTGGCGACCCAGTACTTC	CASSVGTGRLATQYF
TRBV5-6	-	-	TRBJ2-1	TGTGCCAGCAGCCGAAATTACGATGAGCAGTTCTTC	CASSRNYDEQFF
TRBV13	-	-	TRBJ1-1	TGTGCCAGCAGCTTCACAGGGTTCACTGAAGCTTTCTTT	CASSFTGFTEAFF